The sample holds one count of the clone carrying this T cell receptor (beta chain). TCRdb reprocessed the reads with MiXCR, giving one entry per CDR3 protein. The data contain around 490,000 distinct CDR3 sequences, around 27% of them singletons. The CDR3 runs to 13 residues. Between the trimmed V and J ends, which lost 6 bases and 4 bases, there was a span of 13 bases. The germline V gene encodes CDR1 SGHNT and CDR2 YYREEE (reference sequence). The record originates from a study of T cell repertoires in cytomegalovirus infection. The chain links TRBV5-4 to TRBJ1-1; TRBD1 might be the D (5 bases). The sample was PBMCs. The receptor was derived from a human donor in good health (CMV status not recorded). Some clones in this sample may be carry-over from other donors' samples. The CDR3, as DNA: TGTGCCAGCACCAAACCGGACACCACTGAAGCTTTCTTT. Translated: CASTKPDTTEAFF.